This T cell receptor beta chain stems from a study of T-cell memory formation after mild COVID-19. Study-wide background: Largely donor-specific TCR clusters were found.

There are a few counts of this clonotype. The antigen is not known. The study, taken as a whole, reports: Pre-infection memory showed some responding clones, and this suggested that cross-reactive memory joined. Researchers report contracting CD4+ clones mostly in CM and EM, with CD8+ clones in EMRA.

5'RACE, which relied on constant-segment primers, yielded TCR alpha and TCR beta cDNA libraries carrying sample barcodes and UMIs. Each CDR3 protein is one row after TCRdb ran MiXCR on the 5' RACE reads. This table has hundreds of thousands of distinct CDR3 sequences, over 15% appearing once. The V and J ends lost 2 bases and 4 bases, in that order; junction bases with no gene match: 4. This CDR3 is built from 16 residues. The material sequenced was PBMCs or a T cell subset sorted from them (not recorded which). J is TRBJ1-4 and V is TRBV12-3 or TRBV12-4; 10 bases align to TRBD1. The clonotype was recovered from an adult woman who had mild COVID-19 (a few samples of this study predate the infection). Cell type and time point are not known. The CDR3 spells CASSLRQGAGNEKLFF. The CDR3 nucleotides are TGTGCCAGCAGTTTACGACAGGGGGCCGGTAATGAAAAACTGTTTTTT.